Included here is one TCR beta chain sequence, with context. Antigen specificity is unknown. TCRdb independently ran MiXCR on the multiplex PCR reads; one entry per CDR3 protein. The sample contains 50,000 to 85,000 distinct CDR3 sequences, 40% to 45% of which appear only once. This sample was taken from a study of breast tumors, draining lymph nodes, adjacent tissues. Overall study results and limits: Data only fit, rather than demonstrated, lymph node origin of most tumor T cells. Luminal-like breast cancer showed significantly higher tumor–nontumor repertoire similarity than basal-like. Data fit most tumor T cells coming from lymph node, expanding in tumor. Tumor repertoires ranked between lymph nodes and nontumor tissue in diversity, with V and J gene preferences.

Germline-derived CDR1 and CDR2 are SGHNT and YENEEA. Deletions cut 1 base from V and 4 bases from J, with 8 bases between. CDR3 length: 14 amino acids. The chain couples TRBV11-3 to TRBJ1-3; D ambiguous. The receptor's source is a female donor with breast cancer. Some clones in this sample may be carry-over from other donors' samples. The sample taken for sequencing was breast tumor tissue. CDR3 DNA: TGTGCCAGCAGCTTAGGAGGGAGGGGAAACACCATATATTTT. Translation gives CASSLGGRGNTIYF.